Reported below is one T cell receptor (beta chain). Just one base apart from a much larger clone, this may be a read error. The sample comes from a study of tumor and adjacent non-tumor tissue in lung cancer. Study information: Patients were aged about 31 to 76, roughly nine men and about 5 women, stage I to III.

Per the germline V gene, CDR1 is MNHEY and CDR2 is SVGEGT. V gave up 5 bases and J gave up 0 bases, with 14 bases separating them. The CDR3 is 15 amino acids. No cell sorting was done before RNA was extracted from the tissue. Between August and November 2014, newly diagnosed, chemotherapy-naive lung cancer patients underwent thoracic surgery in China. TCRbeta libraries were built with three rounds of nested PCR, modified from ARM-PCR. TCRdb re-called the multiplex PCR reads through MiXCR, storing one row per CDR3 protein. The sample has approximately 150,000 distinct CDR3 sequences, around 66% seen once.

Material: lung tumor tissue. The chain has TRBV6-2 or TRBV6-3 and TRBJ2-7; weak D call: TRBD2 (6 bases). This TCR was recovered from a man in his fifties or sixties with small cell lung cancer. The CDR3: CASSNQAGSSYEQYV. The CDR3 DNA follows: TGTGCCAGCAGTAATCAAGCGGGTAGCTCCTACGAGCAGTACGTC.